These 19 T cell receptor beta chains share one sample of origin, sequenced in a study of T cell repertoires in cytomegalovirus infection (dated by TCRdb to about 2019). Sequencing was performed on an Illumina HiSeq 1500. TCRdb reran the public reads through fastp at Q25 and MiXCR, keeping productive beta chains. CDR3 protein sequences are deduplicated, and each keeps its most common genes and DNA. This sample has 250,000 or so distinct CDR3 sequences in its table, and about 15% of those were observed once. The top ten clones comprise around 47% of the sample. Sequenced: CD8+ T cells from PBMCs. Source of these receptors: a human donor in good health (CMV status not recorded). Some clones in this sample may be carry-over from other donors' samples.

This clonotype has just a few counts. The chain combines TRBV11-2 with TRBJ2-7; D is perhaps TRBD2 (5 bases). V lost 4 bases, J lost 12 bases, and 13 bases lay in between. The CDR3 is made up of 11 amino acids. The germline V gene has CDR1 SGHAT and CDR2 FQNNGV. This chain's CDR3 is CASSSTRGSYF. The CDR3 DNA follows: TGTGCCAGCAGCTCCACCCGGGGTTCGTACTTC.

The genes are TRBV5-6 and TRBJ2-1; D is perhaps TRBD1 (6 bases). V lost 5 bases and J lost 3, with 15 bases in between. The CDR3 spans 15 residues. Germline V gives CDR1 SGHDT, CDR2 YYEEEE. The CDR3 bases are TGTGCCAGCAGGCACATAAGGGACATCTACAATGAGCAGTTCTTC. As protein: CASRHIRDIYNEQFF.

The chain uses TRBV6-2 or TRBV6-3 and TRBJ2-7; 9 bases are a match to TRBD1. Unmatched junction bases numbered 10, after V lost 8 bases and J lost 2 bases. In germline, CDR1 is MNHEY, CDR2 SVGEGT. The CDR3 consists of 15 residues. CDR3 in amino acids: CASSKPDRGPYEQYF. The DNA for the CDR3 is TGTGCCAGCTCCAAACCGGACAGGGGACCCTACGAGCAGTACTTC.

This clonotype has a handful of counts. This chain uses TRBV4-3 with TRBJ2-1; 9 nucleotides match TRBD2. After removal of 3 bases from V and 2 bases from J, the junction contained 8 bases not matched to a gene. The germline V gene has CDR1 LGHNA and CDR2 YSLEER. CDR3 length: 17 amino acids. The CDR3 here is CASSQESGGTAYNEQFF. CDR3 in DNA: TGCGCCAGCAGCCAGGAGAGCGGGGGGACCGCCTACAATGAGCAGTTCTTC.

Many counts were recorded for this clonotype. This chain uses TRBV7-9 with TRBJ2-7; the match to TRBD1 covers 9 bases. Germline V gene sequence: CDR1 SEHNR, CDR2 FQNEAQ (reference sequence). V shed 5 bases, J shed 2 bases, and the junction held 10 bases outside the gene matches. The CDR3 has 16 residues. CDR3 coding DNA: TGTGCCAGCAGCCCTCGGACAGGGGAGTGGACCTACGAGCAGTACTTC. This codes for CASSPRTGEWTYEQYF.

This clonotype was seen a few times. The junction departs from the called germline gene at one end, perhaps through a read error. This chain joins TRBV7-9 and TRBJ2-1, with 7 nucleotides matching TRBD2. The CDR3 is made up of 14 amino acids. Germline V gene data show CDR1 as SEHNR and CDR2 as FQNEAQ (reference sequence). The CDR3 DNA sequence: TGCTACTCTTCACCGACTAGCTCGGGCAATGAGCAGTTCTTC. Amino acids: CYSSPTSSGNEQFF.

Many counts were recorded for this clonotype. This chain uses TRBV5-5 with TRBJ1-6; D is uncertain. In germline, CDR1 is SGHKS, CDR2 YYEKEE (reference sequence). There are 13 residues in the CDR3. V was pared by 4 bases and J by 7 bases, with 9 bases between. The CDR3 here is CASSLGRNSPLHF. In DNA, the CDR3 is TGTGCCAGCAGCCTAGGACGGAATTCACCCCTCCACTTT. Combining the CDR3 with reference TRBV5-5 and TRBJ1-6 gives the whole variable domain DAGVTQSPTHLIKTRGQQVTLRCSPISGHKSVSWYQQVLGQGPQFIFQYYEKEERGRGNFPDRFSARQFPNYSSELNVNALLLGDSALYLCASSLGRNSPLHFGNGTRLTVT.

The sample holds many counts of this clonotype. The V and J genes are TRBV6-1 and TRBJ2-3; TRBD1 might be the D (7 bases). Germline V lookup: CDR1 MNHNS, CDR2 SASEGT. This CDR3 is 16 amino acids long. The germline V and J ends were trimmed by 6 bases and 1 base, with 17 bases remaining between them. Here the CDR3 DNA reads TGTGCCAGCAGGCGGGACAGCCCCTGGGGCACAGATACGCAGTATTTT. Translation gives CASRRDSPWGTDTQYF.

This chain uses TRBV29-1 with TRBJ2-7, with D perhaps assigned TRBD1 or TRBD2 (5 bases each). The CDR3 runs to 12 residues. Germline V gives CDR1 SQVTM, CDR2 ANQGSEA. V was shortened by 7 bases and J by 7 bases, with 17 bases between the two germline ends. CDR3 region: CSAVNRDAEQYF. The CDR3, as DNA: TGCAGCGCCGTGAATCGGGACGCTGAGCAGTACTTC.

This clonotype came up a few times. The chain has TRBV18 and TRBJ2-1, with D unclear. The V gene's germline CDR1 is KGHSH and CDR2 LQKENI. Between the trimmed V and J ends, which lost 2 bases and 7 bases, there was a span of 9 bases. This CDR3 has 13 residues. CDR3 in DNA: TGTGCCAGCTCACCATCAACGTTAAATGAGCAGTTCTTC. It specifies CASSPSTLNEQFF.

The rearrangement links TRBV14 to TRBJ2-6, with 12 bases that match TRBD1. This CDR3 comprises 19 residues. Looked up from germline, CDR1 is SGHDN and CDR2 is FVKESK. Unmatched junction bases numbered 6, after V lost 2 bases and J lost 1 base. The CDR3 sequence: CASSQKRGQGASGANVLTF. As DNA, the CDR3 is TGTGCCAGCAGCCAAAAAAGGGGACAGGGGGCGTCTGGGGCCAACGTCCTGACTTTC.

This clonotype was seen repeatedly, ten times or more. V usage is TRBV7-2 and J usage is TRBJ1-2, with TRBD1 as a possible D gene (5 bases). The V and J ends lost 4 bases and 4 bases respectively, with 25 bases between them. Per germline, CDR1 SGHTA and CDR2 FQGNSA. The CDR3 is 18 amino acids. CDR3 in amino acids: CASSYQRDGGLTIYGYTF. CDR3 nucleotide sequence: TGTGCCAGCAGCTACCAAAGGGACGGAGGGCTGACTATCTATGGCTACACCTTC.

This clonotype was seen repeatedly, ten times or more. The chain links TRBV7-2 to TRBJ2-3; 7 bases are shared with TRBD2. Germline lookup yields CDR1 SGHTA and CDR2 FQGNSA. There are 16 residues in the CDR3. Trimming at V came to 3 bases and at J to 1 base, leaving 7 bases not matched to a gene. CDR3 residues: CASSFWAGVRTDTQYF. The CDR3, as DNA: TGTGCCAGCAGCTTCTGGGCGGGGGTCCGCACAGATACGCAGTATTTT.

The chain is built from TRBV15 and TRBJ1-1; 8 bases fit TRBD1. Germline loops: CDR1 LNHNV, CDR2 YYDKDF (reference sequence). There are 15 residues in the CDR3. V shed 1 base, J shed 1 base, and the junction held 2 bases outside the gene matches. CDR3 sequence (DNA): TGTGCCACCAGCAGAGGAGACAGGGGGAACACTGAAGCTTTCTTT. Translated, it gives CATSRGDRGNTEAFF. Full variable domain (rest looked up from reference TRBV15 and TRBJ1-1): DAMVIQNPRYQVTQFGKPVTLSCSQTLNHNVMYWYQQKSSQAPKLLFHYYDKDFNNEADTPDNFQSRRPNTSFCFLDIRSPGLGDTAMYLCATSRGDRGNTEAFFGQGTRLTVV.

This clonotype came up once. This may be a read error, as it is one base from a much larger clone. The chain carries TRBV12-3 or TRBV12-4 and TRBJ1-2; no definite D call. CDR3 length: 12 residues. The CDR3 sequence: CAGSFEIVGYTF. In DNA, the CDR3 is TGTGCCGGCAGTTTCGAGATTGTTGGCTACACCTTC.

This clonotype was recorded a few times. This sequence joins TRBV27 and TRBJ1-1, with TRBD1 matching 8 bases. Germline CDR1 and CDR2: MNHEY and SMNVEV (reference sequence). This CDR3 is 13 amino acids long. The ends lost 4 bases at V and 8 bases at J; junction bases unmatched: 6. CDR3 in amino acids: CASSYQGASEAFF. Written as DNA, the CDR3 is TGTGCCAGCAGTTATCAGGGGGCGTCCGAAGCTTTCTTT.

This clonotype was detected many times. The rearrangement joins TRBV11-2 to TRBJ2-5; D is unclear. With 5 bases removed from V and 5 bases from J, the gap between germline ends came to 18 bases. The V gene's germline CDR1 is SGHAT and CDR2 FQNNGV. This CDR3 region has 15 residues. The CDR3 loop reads CASSQGYGVGETQYF. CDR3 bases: TGTGCCAGCAGCCAAGGGTATGGGGTTGGGGAGACCCAGTACTTC.

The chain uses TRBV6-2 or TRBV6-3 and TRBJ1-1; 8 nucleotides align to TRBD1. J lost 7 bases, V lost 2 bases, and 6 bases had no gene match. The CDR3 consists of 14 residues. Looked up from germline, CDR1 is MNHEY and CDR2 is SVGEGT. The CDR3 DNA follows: TGTGCCAGCAGTTACACACGGACAGGGAATGAAGCTTTCTTT. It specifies CASSYTRTGNEAFF.

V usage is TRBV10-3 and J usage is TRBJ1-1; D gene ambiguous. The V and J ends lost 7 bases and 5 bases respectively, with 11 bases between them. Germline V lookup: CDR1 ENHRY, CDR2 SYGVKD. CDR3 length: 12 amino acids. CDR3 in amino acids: CAIKERGTEAFF. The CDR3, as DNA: TGTGCCATCAAAGAGAGAGGGACTGAAGCTTTCTTT.